The sequence of this TCR beta chain was determined in a study of blood T cell repertoires in COVID-19 (dated by TCRdb to the early 2020s). In the study overall: The collaborator samples originated in the United States, Italy and Spain and spanned the acute and convalescent phases of COVID-19. Nearly every sample came with metadata listing a de-identified subject ID, COVID-19 status, age in years and sex. Where available, HLA class I and class II types were obtained from metadata supplied by the sample provider rather than from assay-based typing. The material from the prospective study consisted of cDNA or gDNA derived from T cells, B-cell-depleted T cells, or PBMCs. The dataset comprised deeply sampled blood TCRbeta repertoires from subjects exposed to, actively infected with, or recovered from COVID-19. The repertoires were released in a freely available public database intended as a resource for research on the immune response to SARS-CoV-2. The samples were drawn from the first 160 participants of the ongoing ImmuneRACE study and from 950 to 1,500 subjects provided by 6 global collaborators.

Whole blood was collected in K2EDTA tubes by collaborating institutions according to the institutions' own protocols. Collaborator samples were shipped for TCRbeta analysis as frozen whole blood, isolated PBMCs, or DNA extracted from either sample type. TCRbeta CDR3 regions were amplified from genomic DNA by means of the immunoSEQ Assay, a bias-controlled multiplex PCR. Per the authors' processing: Nucleated cell counts per sample were estimated from amplification of reference gene primers within the assay. To quantify the absolute abundance of each unique TCRbeta CDR3 rearrangement, sequence reads were collapsed and filtered. Productive Simpson clonality was computed per sample as the square root of Simpson's diversity index over productive rearrangements. The immuneACCESS repertoire file appears here via TCRdb, limited to in-frame rearrangements. These files lack a portion of the clones; in checked studies, under half of the deficit traces to unresolved V genes, and the cause of the others is not known. V, J and clone size are taken as reported in that table, and D and trimming were inferred from the DNA itself. The sample profile shows about 340,000 clones; around 88% of them were found once. The ten largest clones represent about 3% of the sample.

Paper-wide results and their limitations: The quantity of clinical and demographic metadata differed by source and by participant and was supplied without curation.

Based on the germline V gene (reference sequence), the CDR1 and CDR2 sequences are GTSNPN and SVGIG. Counted from cysteine to phenylalanine, this CDR3 has 15 amino acids. Only CDR3 DNA remains: 45 bases, in frame from the first base. For this chain, trimming is 0 bases at the V end and 6 bases at the J end, and the number of junction bases without a gene match is 5. Worth noting for this clone: Its antigen has not been determined. No clone much larger than this one lies a single base away; base qualities are absent.

Sequencing input: peripheral blood. The TCR was taken from a man younger than 40 with active or convalescent COVID-19. The chain is made from TRBV30 and TRBJ2-2, with 9 central nucleotides matching TRBD1. The CDR3 reads as follows: CAWSVGTGTAGELFF. The nucleotide sequence reads as follows: TGTGCCTGGAGTGTCGGGACAGGGACCGCCGGGGAGCTGTTTTTT.